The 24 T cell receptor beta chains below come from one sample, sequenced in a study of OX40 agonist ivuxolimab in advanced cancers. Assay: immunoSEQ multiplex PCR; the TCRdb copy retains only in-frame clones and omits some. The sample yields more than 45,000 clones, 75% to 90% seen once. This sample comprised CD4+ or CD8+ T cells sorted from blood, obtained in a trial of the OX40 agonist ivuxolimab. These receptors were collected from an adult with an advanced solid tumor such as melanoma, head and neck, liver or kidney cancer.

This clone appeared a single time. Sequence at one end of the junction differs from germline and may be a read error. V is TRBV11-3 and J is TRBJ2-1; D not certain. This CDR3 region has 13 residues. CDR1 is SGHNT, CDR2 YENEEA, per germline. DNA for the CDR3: TGTGCCAGCAGCTTAAGCTCCAACAATGAGCAGTTCTTC. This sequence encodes CASSLSSNNEQFF.

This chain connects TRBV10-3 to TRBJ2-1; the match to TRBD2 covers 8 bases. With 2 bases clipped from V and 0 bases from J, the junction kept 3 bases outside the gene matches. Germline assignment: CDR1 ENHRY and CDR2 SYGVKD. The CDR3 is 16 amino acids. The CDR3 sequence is CAISEKRGSSYNEQFF. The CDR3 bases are TGTGCCATCAGTGAGAAGCGGGGGAGCTCCTACAATGAGCAGTTCTTC.

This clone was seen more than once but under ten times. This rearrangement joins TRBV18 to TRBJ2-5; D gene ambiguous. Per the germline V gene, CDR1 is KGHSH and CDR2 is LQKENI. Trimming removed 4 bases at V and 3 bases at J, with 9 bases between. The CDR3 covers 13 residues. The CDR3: CASSRQSEETQYF. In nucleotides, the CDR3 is TGTGCCAGCTCACGGCAGTCCGAAGAGACCCAGTACTTC.

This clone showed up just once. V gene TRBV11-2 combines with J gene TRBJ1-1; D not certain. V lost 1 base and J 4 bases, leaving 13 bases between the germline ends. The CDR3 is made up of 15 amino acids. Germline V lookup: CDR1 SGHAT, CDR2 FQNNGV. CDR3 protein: CASSLGGPVVTEAFF. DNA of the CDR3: TGTGCCAGCAGCTTAGGAGGACCGGTGGTCACTGAAGCTTTCTTT.

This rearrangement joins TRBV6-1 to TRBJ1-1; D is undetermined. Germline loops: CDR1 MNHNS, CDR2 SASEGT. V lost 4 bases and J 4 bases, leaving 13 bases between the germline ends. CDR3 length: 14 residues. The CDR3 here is CASSAGVGGTEAFF. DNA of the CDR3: TGTGCCAGCAGTGCTGGGGTCGGAGGCACTGAAGCTTTCTTT.

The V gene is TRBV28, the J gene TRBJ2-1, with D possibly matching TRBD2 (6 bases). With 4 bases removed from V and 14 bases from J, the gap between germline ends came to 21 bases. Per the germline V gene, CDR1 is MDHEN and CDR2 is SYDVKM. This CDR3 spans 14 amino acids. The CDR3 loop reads CASSSIGAGRTKFF. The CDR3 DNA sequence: TGTGCCAGCAGTTCCATAGGCGCGGGGCGAACTAAGTTCTTC.

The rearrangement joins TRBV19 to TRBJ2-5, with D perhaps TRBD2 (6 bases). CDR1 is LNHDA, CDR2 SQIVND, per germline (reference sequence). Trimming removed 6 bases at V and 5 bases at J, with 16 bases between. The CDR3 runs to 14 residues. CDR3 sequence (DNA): TGTGCCAGTAGCCCGGGACTTCGGGTTGAGACCCAGTACTTC. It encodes CASSPGLRVETQYF.

CDR3 loop: CASSGQGAYNEQFF. For the CDR3, the DNA is TGTGCCAGCAGTGGACAGGGGGCCTACAATGAGCAGTTCTTC. The genes are TRBV5-4 and TRBJ2-1; 10 nucleotides line up with TRBD1. From germline, CDR1 is SGHNT and CDR2 YYREEE (reference sequence). J gave up 2 bases and V 5 bases, and 1 base lay outside the gene matches. The CDR3 contains 14 residues.

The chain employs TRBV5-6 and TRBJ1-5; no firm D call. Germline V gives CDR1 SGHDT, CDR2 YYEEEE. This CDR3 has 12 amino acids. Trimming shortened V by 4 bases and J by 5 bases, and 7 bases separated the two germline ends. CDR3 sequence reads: CASSLLDQPQHF. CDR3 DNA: TGTGCCAGCAGCCTTCTGGATCAGCCCCAGCATTTT. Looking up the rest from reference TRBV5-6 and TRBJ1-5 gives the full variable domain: DAGVTQSPTHLIKTRGQQVTLRCSPKSGHDTVSWYQQALGQGPQFIFQYYEEEERQRGNFPDRFSGHQFPNYSSELNVNALLLGDSALYLCASSLLDQPQHFGDGTRLSIL.

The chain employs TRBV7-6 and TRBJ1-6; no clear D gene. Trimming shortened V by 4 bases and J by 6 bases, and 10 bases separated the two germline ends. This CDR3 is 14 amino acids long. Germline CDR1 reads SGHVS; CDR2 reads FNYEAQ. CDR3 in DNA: TGTGCCAGCAGCTCGGCAGGAACTAATTCACCCCTCCACTTT. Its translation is CASSSAGTNSPLHF. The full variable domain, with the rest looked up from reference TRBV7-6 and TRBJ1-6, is GAGVSQSPRYKVTKRGQDVALRCDPISGHVSLYWYRQALGQGPEFLTYFNYEAQQDKSGLPNDRFSAERPEGSISTLTIQRTEQRDSAMYRCASSSAGTNSPLHFGNGTRLTVT.

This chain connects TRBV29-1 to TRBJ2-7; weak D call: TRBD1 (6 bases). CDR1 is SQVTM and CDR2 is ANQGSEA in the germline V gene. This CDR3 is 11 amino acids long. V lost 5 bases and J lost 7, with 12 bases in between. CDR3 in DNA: TGCAGCGTTCAGGGGACGGGGGAGCAGTACTTC. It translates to CSVQGTGEQYF.

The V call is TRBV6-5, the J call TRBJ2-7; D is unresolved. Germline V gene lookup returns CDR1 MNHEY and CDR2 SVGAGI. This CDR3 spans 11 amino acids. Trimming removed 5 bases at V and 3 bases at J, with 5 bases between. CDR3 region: CASSNVYEQYF. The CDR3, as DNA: TGTGCCAGCAGTAACGTCTACGAGCAGTACTTC.

CDR3 nucleotides: TGCAGTGCTAGTAGGTACGAGCAGTACTTC. This encodes CSASRYEQYF. V gene TRBV20-1 combines with J gene TRBJ2-7; the D is unclear. Per the germline V gene, CDR1 is DFQATT and CDR2 is SNEGSKA (reference sequence). The CDR3 has 10 residues. V lost 3 bases, J lost 4 bases, and 4 bases lay in between.

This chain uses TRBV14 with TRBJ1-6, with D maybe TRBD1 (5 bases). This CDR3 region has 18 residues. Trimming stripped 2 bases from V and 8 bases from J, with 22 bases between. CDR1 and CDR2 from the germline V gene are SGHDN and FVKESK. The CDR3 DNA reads TGTGCCAGCAGCCAAATCGCTCAGGGCCTGCTCCGCGATTCACCCCTCCACTTT. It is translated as CASSQIAQGLLRDSPLHF. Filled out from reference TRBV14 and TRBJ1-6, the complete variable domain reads EAGVTQFPSHSVIEKGQTVTLRCDPISGHDNLYWYRRVMGKEIKFLLHFVKESKQDESGMPNNRFLAERTGGTYSTLKVQPAELEDSGVYFCASSQIAQGLLRDSPLHFGNGTRLTVT.

The DNA for the CDR3 is TGTGCCAGCAGTGAAAGGGTCTATGGCTACACCTTC. Its protein product is CASSERVYGYTF. The rearrangement links TRBV2 to TRBJ1-2; D ambiguous. The V end lost 2 bases, the J end lost 4 bases, and 5 bases lay between the germline ends. CDR1 and CDR2 from the germline V gene are SNHLY and FYNNEI. The CDR3 is 12 amino acids.

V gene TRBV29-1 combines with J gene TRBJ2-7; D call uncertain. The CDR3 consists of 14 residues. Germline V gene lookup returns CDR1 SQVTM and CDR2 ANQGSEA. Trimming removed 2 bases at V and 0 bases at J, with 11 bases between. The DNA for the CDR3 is TGCAGCGTTGAATCAGGCCCCAGCTCCTACGAGCAGTACTTC. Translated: CSVESGPSSYEQYF.

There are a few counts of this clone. The CDR3 reads CASSQGVSNQPQHF. As DNA, the CDR3 is TGTGCCAGCAGTCAGGGAGTCAGCAATCAGCCCCAGCATTTT. This chain joins TRBV2 and TRBJ1-5, with D perhaps TRBD1 (5 bases). This CDR3 spans 14 amino acids. V was cut by 5 bases and J by 1 base, with 9 bases left in between. CDR1 and CDR2 from the germline V gene are SNHLY and FYNNEI.

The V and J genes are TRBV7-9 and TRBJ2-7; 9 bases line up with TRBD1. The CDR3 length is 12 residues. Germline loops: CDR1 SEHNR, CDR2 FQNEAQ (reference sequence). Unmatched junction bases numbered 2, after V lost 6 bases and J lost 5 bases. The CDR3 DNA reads TGTGCCAGCAGGTGGACAGGGGACGAGCAGTACTTC. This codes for CASRWTGDEQYF.

CDR3 sequence reads: CASSPRGQGPYEQYF. The DNA for the CDR3 is TGTGCCAGCTCACCCCGCGGACAGGGCCCCTACGAGCAGTACTTC. J is TRBJ2-7 and V is TRBV18; 8 nucleotides line up with TRBD1. CDR1 is KGHSH and CDR2 is LQKENI in the germline V gene. CDR3 length: 15 residues. Unmatched junction bases numbered 6, after V lost 3 bases and J lost 2 bases.

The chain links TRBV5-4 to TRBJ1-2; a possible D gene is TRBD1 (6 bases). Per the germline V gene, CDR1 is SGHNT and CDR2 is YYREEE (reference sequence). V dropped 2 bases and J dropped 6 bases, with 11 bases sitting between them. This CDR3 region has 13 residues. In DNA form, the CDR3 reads TGTGCCAGCAGCTTTACAGGGTTACATGGCTACACCTTC. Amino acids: CASSFTGLHGYTF.

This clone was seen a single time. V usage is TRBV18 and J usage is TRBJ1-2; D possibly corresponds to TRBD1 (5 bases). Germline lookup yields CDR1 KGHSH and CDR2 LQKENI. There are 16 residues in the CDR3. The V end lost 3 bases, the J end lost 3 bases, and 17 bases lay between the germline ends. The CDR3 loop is CASSPMTVLSDYGYTF. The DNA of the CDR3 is TGTGCCAGCTCACCGATGACAGTTCTGTCTGACTATGGCTACACCTTC. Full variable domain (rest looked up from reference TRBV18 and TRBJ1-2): NAGVMQNPRHLVRRRGQEARLRCSPMKGHSHVYWYRQLPEEGLKFMVYLQKENIIDESGMPKERFSAEFPKEGPSILRIQQVVRGDSAAYFCASSPMTVLSDYGYTFGSGTRLTVV.

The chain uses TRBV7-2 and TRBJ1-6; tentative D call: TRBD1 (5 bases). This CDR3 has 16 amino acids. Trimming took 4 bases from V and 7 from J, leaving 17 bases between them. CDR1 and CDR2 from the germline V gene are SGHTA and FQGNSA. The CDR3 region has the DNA TGTGCCAGCAGCTCCCGGTCAGGGATGCGAAATTCACCCCTCCACTTT. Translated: CASSSRSGMRNSPLHF.

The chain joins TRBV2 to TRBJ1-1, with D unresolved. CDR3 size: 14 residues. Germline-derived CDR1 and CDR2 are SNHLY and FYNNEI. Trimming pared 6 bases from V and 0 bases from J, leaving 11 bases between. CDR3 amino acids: CASRTRVMNTEAFF. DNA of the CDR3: TGTGCCAGCAGAACTAGGGTCATGAACACTGAAGCTTTCTTT.

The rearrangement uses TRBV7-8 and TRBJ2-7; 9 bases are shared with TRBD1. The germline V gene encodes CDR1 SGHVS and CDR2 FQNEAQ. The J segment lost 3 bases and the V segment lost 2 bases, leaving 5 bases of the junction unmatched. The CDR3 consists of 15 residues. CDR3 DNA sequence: TGTGCCAGCAGCTTACGACTGGGACAGGGCTACGAGCAGTACTTC. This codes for CASSLRLGQGYEQYF.